What follows are 13 T cell receptor beta chains derived from one specimen sequenced in a study of naive and memory T cell subsets (dated by TCRdb to the late 2010s). Libraries were built with UMI-ligation and nested PCR. The sequencer listed for this sample is Illumina MiSeq. The beta constant-region primer consisted of an equimolar mixture of two oligonucleotides that together covered TRBC1 and TRBC2. The raw public data were reprocessed by TCRdb itself: fastp quality trimming at Q25, MiXCR clonotype calling, in-frame beta chains only. Rows are unified per CDR3 protein, each entry keeping the most common DNA and genes. The sample yields over 75,000 distinct CDR3 sequences; about an eighth were counted once. The ten largest clones take up roughly 0.84% of the sample. The sample comprised central memory CD4+ T cells from blood. The cell subset or site label, as the study defines it: central memory, CD45RA- CD27+. The receptors derive from a human donor in good health.

This clonotype has more than one count but fewer than ten. The rearrangement joins TRBV6-5 to TRBJ2-1; D call uncertain. V was shortened by 6 bases and J by 5 bases, with 8 bases between the two germline ends. Per germline, CDR1 MNHEY and CDR2 SVGAGI. The CDR3 sequence is 12 residues long. CDR3 loop: CASRRRDNEQFF. The CDR3 DNA is TGTGCCAGCAGAAGACGGGACAATGAGCAGTTCTTC.

This clonotype was seen more than once but under ten times. The J gene is TRBJ2-3, the V gene TRBV6-5; 8 nucleotides align to TRBD1. Germline lookup yields CDR1 MNHEY and CDR2 SVGAGI. The V gene end was trimmed by 7 bases and the J gene end by 1 base; junction bases not matched to a gene: 7. The CDR3 is 15 amino acids. The DNA of the CDR3 is TGTGCCAGCACCCCCCAGGGGGCGGGCACAGATACGCAGTATTTT. Translation gives CASTPQGAGTDTQYF.

This clonotype was counted a few times. The rearrangement links TRBV30 to TRBJ1-5; 11 nucleotides align to TRBD1. Losses at the gene ends were 2 bases for V and 0 bases for J; bases not matched to a gene: 6. There are 17 residues in the CDR3. The germline CDR1 and CDR2 sequences are GTSNPN and SVGIG (reference sequence). The CDR3 reads CAWSLAGTGGSNQPQHF. CDR3 nucleotide sequence: TGTGCCTGGAGTTTAGCCGGGACAGGGGGTAGCAATCAGCCCCAGCATTTT. Looking up the rest from reference TRBV30 and TRBJ1-5 gives the full variable domain: SQTIHQWPATLVQPVGSPLSLECTVEGTSNPNLYWYRQAAGRGLQLLFYSVGIGQISSEVPQNLSASRPQDRQFILSSKKLLLSDSGFYLCAWSLAGTGGSNQPQHFGDGTRLSIL.

This chain connects TRBV3-1 to TRBJ2-7, with TRBD1 identical over 10 bases. The germline CDR1 and CDR2 sequences are LGHDT and YNNKEL (reference sequence). The CDR3 is 14 residues long. V gave up 4 bases and J gave up 5 bases; unmatched junction bases: 5. This CDR3 reads CASSRGTGENEQYF. The CDR3, as DNA: TGTGCCAGCAGCCGCGGGACAGGGGAGAACGAGCAGTACTTC.

Ten or more counts support this clonotype. The genes are TRBV6-5 and TRBJ1-5, with D perhaps matching TRBD1 (6 bases). V was trimmed by 6 bases and J by 5 bases, leaving 20 bases between them. The CDR3 totals 16 residues. Per germline, CDR1 MNHEY and CDR2 SVGAGI. The CDR3 sequence is CASSNTGGYTDQPQHF. The CDR3 bases are TGTGCCAGCAGCAACACCGGGGGCTATACGGATCAGCCCCAGCATTTT.

This clonotype came up a few times. This sequence joins TRBV15 and TRBJ1-5; no reliable D call. The ends were cut back, 1 base at V and 0 bases at J, with 7 bases in the middle. Germline values: CDR1 LNHNV, CDR2 YYDKDF (reference sequence). The CDR3 is made up of 15 amino acids. In DNA form, the CDR3 reads TGTGCCACCAGCAGAGGTCAAAGTAGCAATCAGCCCCAGCATTTT. Protein product: CATSRGQSSNQPQHF.

In its sample, this clonotype was seen a few times. The V call is TRBV4-1, the J call TRBJ2-7, with TRBD2 matching over 8 bases. The CDR3 extends over 14 amino acids. V lost 4 bases and J lost 2; bases outside the gene matches: 4. CDR1 and CDR2 (germline): MGHRA, YSYEKL. The DNA of the CDR3 is TGCGCCAGCAGCCCTGCGGGAGGTACCTACGAGCAGTACTTC. Translated, it gives CASSPAGGTYEQYF.

This clonotype appeared many times. The chain links TRBV28 to TRBJ2-5; a weak D match, TRBD1 (6 bases). The length of the CDR3 is 15 residues. Germline CDR1 reads MDHEN; CDR2 reads SYDVKM. Trimming shortened V by 2 bases and J by 2 bases, and 12 bases separated the two germline ends. The CDR3, as DNA: TGTGCCAGCAGTTTACCCCTCGGACAGCAAGAGACCCAGTACTTC. This codes for CASSLPLGQQETQYF.

The chain couples TRBV10-3 to TRBJ2-1; 9 bases line up with TRBD1. CDR1 is ENHRY, CDR2 SYGVKD, per germline. V was clipped by 4 bases and J by 8 bases; unmatched bases: 9. The CDR3 runs 15 residues. CDR3: CAISGGQGPGDEQFF. DNA for the CDR3: TGTGCCATCAGTGGGGGACAGGGTCCAGGGGATGAGCAGTTCTTC.

The rearrangement joins TRBV6-2 or TRBV6-3 to TRBJ1-4; maybe TRBD1 (6 bases). Trimming cost V 7 bases and J 3 bases, with 18 bases left between them. This CDR3 contains 16 residues. From germline, CDR1 is MNHEY and CDR2 SVGEGT. The CDR3 here is CASTRDIGLANEKLFF. DNA for the CDR3: TGTGCCAGCACCCGGGACATCGGATTGGCTAATGAAAAACTGTTTTTT.

This clonotype was detected only a few times. This chain joins TRBV7-8 and TRBJ1-1; D may be TRBD1 (5 bases). From germline, CDR1 is SGHVS and CDR2 FQNEAQ. V lost 2 bases and J lost 4, with 8 bases in between. The CDR3 totals 13 residues. CDR3 bases: TGTGCCAGCAGCTTACAGGGACGCACTGAAGCTTTCTTT. Translated: CASSLQGRTEAFF.

The chain recombines TRBV7-7 with TRBJ2-5, with TRBD2 matching over 8 bases. The V gene's germline CDR1 is SSHAT and CDR2 FNYEAQ (reference sequence). Unmatched junction bases numbered 6, after V lost 4 bases and J lost 5 bases. The CDR3 has 14 residues. CDR3 loop: CASSSGTSYETQYF. CDR3 coding DNA: TGTGCCAGCAGCTCAGGGACTAGTTACGAGACCCAGTACTTC.

This rearrangement joins TRBV5-1 to TRBJ1-4; 7 nucleotides line up with TRBD1. Germline CDR1 SGHRS, CDR2 YFSETQ. This CDR3 has 14 residues. After removal of 4 bases from V and 4 bases from J, the junction contained 4 bases not matched to a gene. This CDR3 reads CASSPRGDNEKLFF. As DNA, the CDR3 is TGCGCCAGCAGCCCCAGGGGGGATAATGAAAAACTGTTTTTT.